These T cell receptor beta chains were read from a single sample in a study of lymphopenia after photon versus proton radiotherapy. The method was immunoSEQ multiplex PCR; TCRdb's version includes in-frame clones alone and lacks a portion of them. The sample carries about 65,000 clones, about nine tenths recorded once. Specimen: peripheral blood, collected from a patient treated with proton-based radiotherapy. These receptors all come from a man older than 75 with esophageal cancer. CDR3s include the opening cysteine and the closing phenylalanine or tryptophan. Fields, in order: clone size, D gene, V gene, J gene, CDR3 protein, CDR3 DNA. The D gene is left open where the match is weak. Size tells how often a clone was seen (once, few, many) or the class of an expanded clone, and some rows leave it out.

.	TRBD1	TRBV19	TRBJ1-2	CASRALLQGTGGYTF	TGTGCCAGTAGGGCTTTGTTACAGGGGACAGGCGGCTACACCTTC
.	.	TRBV30	TRBJ2-2	CACRRGVPGELFF	TGTGCCTGTCGGAGGGGGGTACCCGGGGAGCTGTTTTTT
.	.	TRBV11-3	TRBJ2-3	CASSFTRTDTQYF	TGTGCCAGCAGCTTCACTAGGACAGATACGCAGTATTTT
.	TRBD1	TRBV4-1	TRBJ1-5	CASSQSPAGQASPQHF	TGCGCCAGCAGCCAAAGTCCGGCGGGACAGGCTTCCCCCCAGCATTTT
once	.	TRBV19	TRBJ1-5	CASTTSYGNQPQHF	TGTGCCAGTACCACTAGTTACGGCAATCAGCCCCAGCATTTT
.	TRBD1	TRBV6-1	TRBJ2-1	CASSEGLGQGSSEQFF	TGTGCCAGCAGTGAGGGTTTGGGACAGGGGTCAAGTGAGCAGTTCTTC
.	.	TRBV9	TRBJ2-2	CASSVVPEAGELFF	TGTGCCAGCAGCGTAGTTCCAGAGGCCGGGGAGCTGTTTTTT
.	TRBD1	TRBV5-1	TRBJ1-2	CASSSWTGANYGYTF	TGCGCCAGCAGCTCCTGGACAGGCGCGAACTATGGCTACACCTTC
.	.	TRBV2	TRBJ1-4	CASNSETSRKLFF	TGTGCCAGCAACTCGGAGACTTCGCGAAAACTGTTTTTT
.	.	TRBV30	TRBJ1-1	CAHRRPPRDPEAFF	TGTGCCCACCGGCGGCCTCCGAGGGACCCTGAAGCTTTCTTT
.	.	TRBV5-6	TRBJ2-7	CASSLVGVNEQYF	TGTGCCAGCAGCTTGGTAGGGGTTAACGAGCAGTACTTC
.	.	TRBV7-9	TRBJ2-7	CASSGTGSSYEQYF	TGTGCCAGCAGCGGAACAGGGAGCTCCTACGAGCAGTACTTC
.	TRBD2	TRBV7-6	TRBJ2-7	CASSLAHPTSGRAYEQYF	TGTGCCAGCAGCTTAGCCCACCCGACTAGCGGGAGGGCTTACGAGCAGTACTTC
.	.	TRBV25-1	TRBJ2-2	CASSRRRDTGELFF	TGTGCCAGCAGCCGACGTAGGGACACCGGGGAGCTGTTTTTT
.	.	TRBV27	TRBJ2-2	CASTPAASNTGELFF	TGTGCCAGCACCCCAGCAGCGTCGAACACCGGGGAGCTGTTTTTT
.	.	TRBV30	TRBJ1-1	CAWSKQGVTEAFF	TGTGCCTGGAGTAAGCAAGGGGTCACTGAAGCTTTCTTT
few	.	TRBV7-9	TRBJ1-2	CASSLVGGGYTF	TGTGCCAGCAGCTTAGTCGGGGGCGGCTACACCTTC
.	TRBD2	TRBV4-1	TRBJ2-3	CASSTPRGLAETDTQYF	TGCGCCAGCAGCACCCCCCGGGGACTAGCAGAGACAGATACGCAGTATTTT
.	TRBD1	TRBV5-4	TRBJ1-1	CASSRLTGRISVNTEAFF	TGTGCCAGCAGCAGATTGACAGGGCGAATTAGTGTAAACACTGAAGCTTTCTTT
.	TRBD1	TRBV29-1	TRBJ2-7	CSVRLGQNYEQYF	TGCAGCGTCCGCCTGGGACAGAACTACGAGCAGTACTTC
.	.	TRBV7-9	TRBJ2-3	CASSFQSWTDTQYF	TGTGCCAGCAGCTTCCAGTCTTGGACAGATACGCAGTATTTT
once	.	TRBV11-3	TRBJ2-5	CASSPGRTETQYF	TGTGCCAGCAGCCCAGGCAGGACAGAGACCCAGTACTTC
once	TRBD1	TRBV29-1	TRBJ2-4	CSVATGGALQYF	TGCAGCGTTGCTACAGGGGGCGCACTTCAGTACTTC
.	TRBD1	TRBV19	TRBJ1-5	CASSRTGFSYSNQPQHF	TGTGCCAGTAGTCGGACAGGGTTTTCCTATAGCAATCAGCCCCAGCATTTT
.	.	TRBV7-7	TRBJ2-2	CASSLALGGAGELFF	TGTGCCAGCAGCTTAGCGCTGGGTGGGGCCGGGGAGCTGTTTTTT
.	TRBD1	TRBV5-6	TRBJ2-1	CASRTGTGSSYNEQFF	TGTGCCAGCAGGACCGGGACAGGGAGCTCCTACAATGAGCAGTTCTTC
once	TRBD1	TRBV5-1	TRBJ1-5	CASSLQGDQPQHF	TGCGCCAGCAGCTTGCAGGGGGATCAGCCCCAGCATTTT
.	TRBD1	TRBV11-2	TRBJ2-7	CASSLGQGGYEQYF	TGTGCCAGCAGCTTGGGACAGGGAGGCTACGAGCAGTACTTC
.	.	TRBV21-1	TRBJ1-5	CASSSMPWGGGNQPQHF	.
.	.	TRBV7-9	TRBJ1-2	CASFFPTANYGYTF	TGTGCCAGCTTCTTCCCGACGGCTAACTATGGCTACACCTTC
.	.	TRBV5-1	TRBJ2-1	CASSVGMGRYNEQFF	TGCGCCAGCAGCGTTGGAATGGGGAGATACAATGAGCAGTTCTTC
.	TRBD2	TRBV5-4	TRBJ2-7	CASSPRTSAGEQYF	TGTGCCAGCAGCCCAAGGACTAGCGCCGGCGAGCAGTACTTC
.	.	TRBV25-1	TRBJ1-4	CASSPPGGAREKLFF	TGTGCCAGCAGCCCCCCTGGGGGGGCGCGGGAAAAACTGTTTTTT
.	.	TRBV7-9	TRBJ2-2	CASSSPSVISGELFF	TGTGCCAGCAGCTCCCCCTCCGTAATCTCCGGGGAGCTGTTTTTT
.	TRBD1	TRBV7-8	TRBJ1-4	CASSSNVRGQGEKLFF	TGTGCCAGCAGCTCTAACGTCAGGGGGCAGGGTGAAAAACTGTTTTTT
.	TRBD2	TRBV11-1	TRBJ2-1	CASSRVASGVNEQFF	TGTGCCAGCAGCCGGGTTGCTAGCGGAGTCAATGAGCAGTTCTTC
few	TRBD2	TRBV7-2	TRBJ2-7	CASSLGGSGGSYEQYF	TGTGCCAGCAGCTTAGGTGGTAGCGGGGGATCCTACGAGCAGTACTTC
.	.	TRBV7-6	TRBJ2-2	CASSLVSGFTGELFF	TGTGCCAGCAGCTTAGTCTCGGGGTTTACCGGGGAGCTGTTTTTT
once	.	TRBV11-2	TRBJ1-1	CASSPSGGRRREAFF	TGTGCCAGCAGCCCCAGTGGTGGCAGGCGTCGGGAAGCTTTCTTT
.	TRBD1	TRBV5-4	TRBJ1-1	CASSRDRGANTEAFF	TGTGCCAGCAGTCGGGACAGGGGGGCGAACACTGAAGCTTTCTTT
once	.	TRBV29-1	TRBJ1-2	CSVEVSQTVGSYTF	TGCAGCGTTGAAGTCTCCCAGACAGTCGGTAGCTACACCTTC
.	TRBD1	TRBV11-2	TRBJ1-4	CASSSGTGAEKLFF	TGTGCCAGCAGCTCTGGGACAGGGGCCGAAAAACTGTTTTTT
.	.	TRBV6-6	TRBJ1-2	CASSIPPQGYTF	TGTGCCAGCAGTATTCCCCCGCAGGGCTACACCTTC
.	.	TRBV27	TRBJ2-7	CASNPLMGSDEQYF	TGTGCCAGCAACCCTTTAATGGGGTCCGACGAGCAGTACTTC
once	.	TRBV5-1	TRBJ1-6	CASSLVAGFYNSPLHF	TGCGCCAGCAGCTTGGTGGCAGGATTCTATAATTCACCCCTCCACTTT
few	.	TRBV19	TRBJ1-5	CASSTRGNQPQHF	TGTGCCAGTAGTACACGTGGCAATCAGCCCCAGCATTTT
few	.	TRBV29-1	TRBJ2-5	CSVEVGAQETQYF	TGCAGCGTTGAAGTGGGGGCTCAAGAGACCCAGTACTTC
.	TRBD1	TRBV5-6	TRBJ2-2	CASSPYDRGTGELFF	TGTGCCAGCAGCCCTTACGACAGGGGAACCGGGGAGCTGTTTTTT
.	.	TRBV9	TRBJ2-6	CASSVRAGRAGANVLTF	TGTGCCAGCAGCGTTAGAGCCGGCCGGGCTGGGGCCAACGTCCTGACTTTC
.	TRBD2	TRBV18	TRBJ2-7	CASSPGAGGPIDEQYF	TGTGCCAGCTCACCGGGAGCGGGGGGGCCGATTGACGAGCAGTACTTC
.	.	TRBV4-1	TRBJ2-5	CASSQDPPPEETQYF	TGCGCCAGCAGCCAAGATCCTCCACCAGAAGAGACCCAGTACTTC
once	.	TRBV30	TRBJ2-5	CAWSEGLGLGAQYF	TGTGCCTGGAGTGAAGGTTTGGGGCTTGGGGCCCAGTACTTC
.	TRBD1	TRBV4-1	TRBJ1-2	CASSQDPWTGAFYGYTF	TGCGCCAGCAGCCAAGATCCGTGGACAGGAGCCTTCTATGGCTACACCTTC
.	.	TRBV30	TRBJ1-6	CAWGRETYNSPLHF	TGTGCCTGGGGCAGGGAAACCTATAATTCACCCCTCCACTTT
.	.	TRBV11-2	TRBJ2-5	CASSLLTRPGQYF	TGTGCCAGCAGCTTATTGACCAGGCCGGGGCAGTACTTC
once	.	TRBV10-3	TRBJ1-4	CAISARGEKLFF	TGTGCCATCAGTGCCAGGGGTGAAAAACTGTTTTTT
.	.	TRBV10-3	TRBJ1-5	CAISDSNQPQHF	TGTGCCATCAGTGATAGCAATCAGCCCCAGCATTTT
.	.	TRBV11-2	TRBJ2-5	CASSPTDLYQETQYF	TGTGCCAGCAGCCCCACGGATTTGTACCAAGAGACCCAGTACTTC